These 27 T cell receptor beta chains share one sample of origin, sequenced in a study of regulatory T cells in long-lasting Graves disease. With iRepertoire HTBI primers and Arm-PCR of CDR3 regions, TCR beta libraries were built. Each CDR3 protein is one row after TCRdb ran MiXCR on the multiplex PCR reads. The sample has some 500,000 distinct CDR3 sequences; approximately 15% are singletons. Time point denoted: newly diagnosed GD, antithyroid drugs for less than 3 months. Making the TCR library involved RNA that had been extracted from PBMCs. A further study also used this sample, focusing on T cells in Graves' hyperthyroidism and ophthalmopathy.

Sequenced here: peripheral blood mononuclear cells (PBMCs), sampled at new diagnosis, from a patient treated with antithyroid drugs. The origin of the receptors is a man aged 25-45 years with Graves disease.

Many counts were recorded for this clonotype. The CDR3 DNA follows: TGTGCCAGCAGGTTTGCGGGAGGGCCTTACGAGCAGTACTTC. Translating it yields CASRFAGGPYEQYF. V and J are TRBV6-1 and TRBJ2-7; 9 nucleotides line up with TRBD2. The CDR3 consists of 14 residues. V trimming: 6 bases; J trimming: 4 bases; junction bases outside the gene matches: 7. CDR1 is MNHNS, CDR2 SASEGT, per germline.

This clonotype came up many times. V is TRBV5-1 and J is TRBJ1-2, with TRBD1 identical over 10 bases. The CDR3 totals 15 residues. Germline CDR1 and CDR2: SGHRS and YFSETQ. The V gene end was trimmed by 0 bases and the J gene end by 3 bases; junction bases not matched to a gene: 2. The chain's CDR3 is CASSLEGTGDYGYTF. The CDR3, as DNA: TGCGCCAGCAGCTTGGAAGGGACAGGGGACTATGGCTACACCTTC. The full variable domain, in which reference TRBV5-1 and TRBJ1-2 provide the parts outside the CDR3, is KAGVTQTPRYLIKTRGQQVTLSCSPISGHRSVSWYQQTPGQGLQFLFEYFSETQRNKGNFPGRFSGRQFSNSRSEMNVSTLELGDSALYLCASSLEGTGDYGYTFGSGTRLTVV.

Only a few counts were recorded for this clonotype. A much larger clone lies a single base off, so this may be a read error. This sequence joins TRBV6-2 or TRBV6-3 and TRBJ2-3; D remains ambiguous. The end of the DNA fits TRBJ2-1 better, so the J call may be wrong. CDR3 length: 14 residues. Germline V lookup: CDR1 MNHEY, CDR2 SVGEGT. The CDR3 loop is CASSIGSDGEGQFF. The CDR3 DNA reads as TGTGCCAGCAGTATCGGGTCGGACGGCGAAGGGCAGTTCTTC.

V usage is TRBV7-6 and J usage is TRBJ2-7, with 10 bases matching TRBD2. CDR1 is SGHVS and CDR2 is FNYEAQ in the germline V gene. This CDR3 comprises 14 residues. The junction had 1 base not matched to a gene; V was cut back by 1 base and J by 4 bases. The CDR3, as DNA: TGTGCCAGCAGCTTAGAACTAGCGGGGTACGAGCAGTACTTC. The encoded protein is CASSLELAGYEQYF.

Concerning this clonotype: A much larger clonotype is one base distant, so this may be a read error. The rearrangement joins TRBV12-3 or TRBV12-4 to TRBJ2-3, with a tentative D call TRBD1 (5 bases). The CDR3 extends over 13 amino acids. Here the CDR3 reads CASSLWVDTEALF. In DNA, the CDR3 is TGTGCCAGCAGTTTATGGGTGGACACTGAAGCTCTCTTT.

The chain joins TRBV6-5 to TRBJ2-2; D ambiguous. CDR1 and CDR2 from the germline V gene are MNHEY and SVGAGI. This CDR3 contains 14 residues. V was clipped by 2 bases and J by 3 bases, with 7 bases between them. The chain's CDR3 is CASSYTGDTGELFF. CDR3 DNA sequence: TGTGCCAGCAGTTACACCGGAGACACCGGGGAGCTGTTTTTT.

Within the sample, this clonotype is medium-sized. This chain connects TRBV11-2 to TRBJ2-5, with D possibly TRBD1 on 6 matching bases. Trimming left V 5 bases short and J 0 bases short, with 10 bases between. Germline CDR1 and CDR2: SGHAT and FQNNGV. The CDR3 contains 14 residues. The CDR3 coding sequence is TGTGCCAGCAGCCCGACAGGTTACCAAGAGACCCAGTACTTC. It is translated as CASSPTGYQETQYF.

The rearrangement uses TRBV19 and TRBJ1-4, with D unresolved. V shed 3 bases and J shed 7 bases, with 9 bases lying between them. Germline V gene data show CDR1 as LNHDA and CDR2 as SQIVND (reference sequence). The CDR3 covers 13 residues. The CDR3 nucleotides are TGTGCCAGTAGTATGGCAGCTGGTGAAAAACTGTTTTTT. Translated, it gives CASSMAAGEKLFF.

This clonotype was seen repeatedly, ten times or more. V and J are TRBV27 and TRBJ1-2; TRBD1 matches at 10 bases. The CDR3 loop spans 13 amino acids. Germline CDR1 and CDR2: MNHEY and SMNVEV (reference sequence). Unmatched junction bases numbered 5, after V lost 6 bases and J lost 7 bases. CDR3 nucleotides: TGTGCCAGCAGCCAGACAGGGGGCAGTGGCTACACCTTC. Protein sequence: CASSQTGGSGYTF.

A few counts support this clonotype. The chain joins TRBV25-1 to TRBJ2-7; D not certain. Looked up from germline, CDR1 is MGHDK and CDR2 is SYGVNS. CDR3 length: 13 amino acids. V gave up 10 bases and J gave up 2 bases, with 15 bases separating them. The chain's CDR3 is CAMGNKNTYEQYF. CDR3 nucleotide sequence: TGTGCCATGGGGAACAAGAATACCTACGAGCAGTACTTC.

This clonotype has just one count. A far larger clone lies a single base away; this is likely a read error. As DNA, the CDR3 is TGTGCCAGCAGCCAAAGGACTAGCGAGAGAAATGAGCAGTTCTTC. Translating gives CASSQRTSERNEQFF. The genes are TRBV3-1 and TRBJ2-3; 9 nucleotides align to TRBD2. The J call is uncertain, as TRBJ2-1 better fits the DNA end. The germline V gene has CDR1 LGHDT and CDR2 YNNKEL (reference sequence). This CDR3 spans 15 amino acids.

This clonotype was counted many times. The gene calls are TRBV27 and TRBJ1-2; D perhaps matches TRBD1 (5 bases). Germline CDR1 MNHEY, CDR2 SMNVEV (reference sequence). The CDR3 length is 13 residues. V lost 0 bases to trimming and J lost 8 bases, with 10 bases between them. In DNA form, the CDR3 reads TGTGCCAGCAGTTTATCGGGGGTTTTCGGCTACACCTTC. This encodes CASSLSGVFGYTF.

This clonotype was recorded at least ten times. The chain combines TRBV27 with TRBJ1-2, with unresolved D. Germline CDR1 is MNHEY and CDR2 is SMNVEV (reference sequence). This CDR3 spans 12 amino acids. Trimming pared 4 bases from V and 6 bases from J, leaving 9 bases between. The CDR3 region has the DNA TGTGCCAGCAGTTGGGCTGGCCATGGCTACACCTTC. Its protein is CASSWAGHGYTF.

This clonotype came up many times. This chain uses TRBV5-1 with TRBJ2-7, with TRBD2 matching over 13 bases. The CDR3 extends over 15 amino acids. V shed 2 bases, J shed 5 bases, and the junction held 4 bases outside the gene matches. Per germline, CDR1 SGHRS and CDR2 YFSETQ. The CDR3 sequence is CASSLGTSGIDEQYF. For the CDR3, the DNA is TGCGCCAGCAGCTTAGGGACTAGCGGGATCGACGAGCAGTACTTC.

This clonotype was counted many times. This sequence joins TRBV7-3 and TRBJ2-3; possibly TRBD2 for D (5 bases). V was shortened by 5 bases and J by 5 bases, with 14 bases between the two germline ends. The germline CDR1 and CDR2 sequences are SGHTA and FQGTGA. This CDR3 has 14 amino acids. Here the CDR3 DNA reads TGTGCCAGCAGCCCTACTATACGGGGAGATACGCAGTATTTT. Its translation: CASSPTIRGDTQYF.

This clonotype was seen a handful of times. This chain links TRBV6-5 with TRBJ1-5, with TRBD1 identical over 7 bases. The CDR3 totals 16 residues. V trimming: 2 bases; J trimming: 1 base; junction bases outside the gene matches: 5. The germline V gene encodes CDR1 MNHEY and CDR2 SVGAGI. The CDR3 DNA is TGTGCCAGCAGTTACGGACAGGCTGGGAGCAATCAGCCCCAGCATTTT. Translating it yields CASSYGQAGSNQPQHF.

This clonotype has a count of ten or more. The V call is TRBV19, the J call TRBJ2-3; 13 bases are shared with TRBD2. The CDR3 runs 17 residues. Germline CDR1 is LNHDA and CDR2 is SQIVND (reference sequence). After removal of 6 bases from V and 3 bases from J, the junction contained 9 bases not matched to a gene. The CDR3 DNA reads TGTGCCAGTAGAATGGGGGGACTAGCGGGAAGTACAGATACGCAGTATTTT. Translation: CASRMGGLAGSTDTQYF.

This clonotype has at least ten counts. The rearrangement joins TRBV18 to TRBJ2-7; D not resolved. Germline values: CDR1 KGHSH, CDR2 LQKENI. V was shortened by 5 bases and J by 3 bases, with 11 bases between the two germline ends. The CDR3 loop spans 13 amino acids. In DNA form, the CDR3 reads TGTGCCAGCTCAGAGCCCCCAGGCTACGAGCAGTACTTC. This encodes CASSEPPGYEQYF.

The V call is TRBV5-1, the J call TRBJ2-3; 16 nucleotides align to TRBD2. CDR1 is SGHRS and CDR2 is YFSETQ in the germline V gene. The CDR3 sequence is 18 residues long. The junction had 10 bases not matched to a gene; V was cut back by 7 bases and J by 2 bases. As DNA, the CDR3 is TGCGCCAGCGGCACGGGGGGGACTAGCGGGAGGGCCACAGATACGCAGTATTTT. It translates to CASGTGGTSGRATDTQYF.

The table lists this clonotype with a few counts. This chain links TRBV7-9 with TRBJ2-1; perhaps TRBD1 as D (6 bases). Trimming took off 4 bases at V and 0 bases at J, with 16 bases between the two ends. CDR1 SEHNR and CDR2 FQNEAQ come from the germline V gene (reference sequence). The length of the CDR3 is 17 residues. CDR3 loop: CASSSSPGQSSYNEQFF. CDR3 sequence (DNA): TGTGCCAGCAGCTCATCCCCAGGACAGAGCTCCTACAATGAGCAGTTCTTC.

This clonotype was observed at least ten times. The rearrangement uses TRBV27 and TRBJ1-2; tentative D call: TRBD1 (6 bases). The germline V gene has CDR1 MNHEY and CDR2 SMNVEV (reference sequence). The length of the CDR3 is 14 residues. Deletions cut 0 bases from V and 5 bases from J, with 10 bases between. This CDR3 reads CASSLSAGVYGYTF. As DNA, the CDR3 is TGTGCCAGCAGTTTATCGGCAGGGGTTTATGGCTACACCTTC.

Many counts were recorded for this clonotype. CDR3 in DNA: TGTGCCAGCAGCCGGGGGACTAGCGGGAGGGGTGAGCAGTACTTC. As protein: CASSRGTSGRGEQYF. This sequence joins TRBV6-1 and TRBJ2-7; the match to TRBD2 covers 16 bases. Trimming took 6 bases from V and 7 from J; bases not matched to a gene: 6. The germline CDR1 and CDR2 sequences are MNHNS and SASEGT. The CDR3 contains 15 residues.

This clonotype was observed a handful of times. V and J are TRBV7-6 and TRBJ2-3; unclear D gene. Germline lookup yields CDR1 SGHVS and CDR2 FNYEAQ. The CDR3 covers 17 residues. Trimming left V 6 bases short and J 1 base short, with 20 bases between. CDR3 residues: CASSQYTPTSGTDTQYF. The CDR3 region has the DNA TGTGCCAGCAGTCAATATACTCCGACTTCGGGCACAGATACGCAGTATTTT.

This chain joins TRBV5-5 and TRBJ1-3; possibly TRBD1 for D (6 bases). The V gene lost 1 base and the J gene lost 4 bases, with 12 bases spanning the gap. The CDR3 covers 15 residues. The germline V gene encodes CDR1 SGHKS and CDR2 YYEKEE (reference sequence). For the CDR3, the DNA is TGTGCCAGCAGCTTGAGTGGGGGCAACGGAAACACCATATATTTT. This gives the protein CASSLSGGNGNTIYF.

This clonotype has at least ten counts. The rearrangement joins TRBV20-1 to TRBJ2-7; 14 bases fit TRBD2. Looked up from germline, CDR1 is DFQATT and CDR2 is SNEGSKA (reference sequence). The CDR3 has 14 residues. Losses at the gene ends were 6 bases for V and 5 bases for J; bases not matched to a gene: 6. This CDR3 reads CSAIRTSGRNEQYF. CDR3 DNA: TGCAGTGCCATAAGGACTAGCGGGAGGAACGAGCAGTACTTC.

The V and J genes are TRBV10-2 and TRBJ1-1; 7 bases fit TRBD1. Trimming cost V 6 bases and J 6 bases; bases outside gene matches: 10. The germline V gene encodes CDR1 WSHSY and CDR2 SAAADI. This CDR3 has 14 residues. CDR3 residues: CASRTSTGIPEAFF. CDR3 DNA: TGCGCCAGCAGGACCTCGACAGGGATCCCTGAAGCTTTCTTT.

The chain combines TRBV7-9 with TRBJ2-7; weak D call: TRBD1 (6 bases). Germline CDR1 SEHNR, CDR2 FQNEAQ (reference sequence). The CDR3 is 14 amino acids. Trimming left V 5 bases short and J 6 bases short, with 17 bases between. DNA of the CDR3: TGTGCCAGCAGCCTAACGGACAGCGGCGGCGAGCAGTACTTC. This sequence encodes CASSLTDSGGEQYF. Full variable domain (remainder filled in from reference TRBV7-9 and TRBJ2-7): DTGVSQNPRHKITKRGQNVTFRCDPISEHNRLYWYRQTLGQGPEFLTYFQNEAQLEKSRLLSDRFSAERPKGSFSTLEIQRTEQGDSAMYLCASSLTDSGGEQYFGPGTRLTVT.